This T cell receptor beta chain derives from a study of CD8+ T cells in alopecia areata. Turning to the study itself: After 6 to 18 months of tofacitinib, follow-up continued 6 months off drug. Overall study findings and caveats: Clonality in lesional scalp, especially alopecia totalis/universalis, exceeded that of normal scalp. Among the top 100, expanded CD8+ clones, as well as scalp clonality, were significantly decreased by tofacitinib. Under tofacitinib, numerous expanded lesional clonotypes remained detectable in scalp and blood.

The sample's treatment: oral pan-JAK inhibitor, 5-10 mg twice daily. In the case of this clone: The antigen is unknown.

The CDR3 length is 12 residues. Germline values: CDR1 SGDLS, CDR2 YYNGEE. V lost 3 bases to trimming and J lost 10 bases, with 13 bases between them. Isolated RNA was reverse transcribed into cDNA used as the sequencing template. Clones were sequenced by immunoSEQ multiplex PCR, and TCRdb holds only the in-frame ones, with some missing. Of 90,000 to 150,000 clones listed, 58% are singletons. The sample in question was CD8+ T cells sorted from blood, obtained at week 4, from a patient treated with tofacitinib. This receptor was taken from a human donor with alopecia areata. The V and J genes are TRBV9 and TRBJ2-5; TRBD2 might be the D (5 bases). The CDR3 sequence is CASSAGLGDQYF. CDR3 in DNA: TGTGCCAGCAGCGCAGGCCTCGGGGACCAGTACTTC.